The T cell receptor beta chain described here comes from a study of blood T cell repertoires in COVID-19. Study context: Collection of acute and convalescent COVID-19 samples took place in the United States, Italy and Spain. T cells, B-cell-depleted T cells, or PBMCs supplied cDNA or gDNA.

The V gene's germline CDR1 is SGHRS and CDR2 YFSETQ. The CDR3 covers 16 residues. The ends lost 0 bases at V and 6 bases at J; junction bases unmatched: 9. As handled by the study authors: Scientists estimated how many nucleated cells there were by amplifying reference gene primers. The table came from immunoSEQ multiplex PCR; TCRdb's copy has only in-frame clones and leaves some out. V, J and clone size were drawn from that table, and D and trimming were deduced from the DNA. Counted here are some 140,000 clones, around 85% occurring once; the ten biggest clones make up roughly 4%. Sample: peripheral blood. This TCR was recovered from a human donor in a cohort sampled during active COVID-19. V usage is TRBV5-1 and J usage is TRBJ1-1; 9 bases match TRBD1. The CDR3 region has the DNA TGCGCCAGCAGCTTGGAAGGATACAGGGGGCCCCCTGAAGCTTTCTTT. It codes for CASSLEGYRGPPEAFF.